Listed below are T cell receptor beta chains from one sample, sequenced in a study of shared clonotypes between healthy human individuals. Libraries were prepared by immunoSEQ multiplex PCR; TCRdb keeps only in-frame clonotypes and omits some of them. Here the sample spans fewer than 1 million clones, 96% being singletons. The source material was naive CD8+ T cells sorted from blood. The receptors were sampled from a man aged 25 to 40 in good health. Both conserved end residues are trimmed from each CDR3. The order of the fields is V gene, CDR3 length, CDR3 protein.

TRBV30	14	AWSVSGGSSTDTQY
TRBV7-2	13	ASSLAGTGRTEAF
TRBV7-9	17	ASNLASGTSPIITDTQY
TRBV27	15	ASSFGLAGSSYNEQF
TRBV7-9	11	ASSSDTNTEAF
TRBV10-3	12	AISESEGYTEAF
TRBV27	14	ASSSLPGTGYNEQF
TRBV7-9	14	ASSSTLTSATDTQY
TRBV25-1	10	ASSWQPGEQF
TRBV7-9	12	ASSSTDGSYEQY
TRBV12-2	13	ASRLALPRNTEAF
TRBV7-2	15	ASSPVTSGALGEELF
TRBV29-1	13	SATRGTAVTGELF
TRBV5-1	14	ASSLARDRKEETQY
TRBV18	12	ASSLGQGDYEQY
TRBV13	18	ASSPRTGRNLEEDTDTQY
TRBV18	14	ASSPPPDSRLQPQH
TRBV11-2	10	ASRQIDYEQY
TRBV27	12	ASSPRDSNNEQF
TRBV5-8	13	ASSLRDSRNQPQH
TRBV9	13	ASSVDRDRNTEAF
TRBV28	13	ASSLFGQVGTEAF
TRBV27	13	ASSLSGGATDTQY
TRBV27	12	ASSLLGGADTQY
TRBV5-5	13	ASSLGQGTNYGYT
TRBV28	12	ASSPSGRTDTQY
TRBV15	13	ATSRGTSGSYEQY
TRBV30	12	AWSFGQGAEKLF
TRBV2	12	ASSTSLAKNIQY
TRBV7-9	14	ASSFFSSGSYNEQF
TRBV4-3	12	ASSQDRGSDEQF
TRBV9	12	ASSVSGDTGELF
TRBV25-1	14	ASSESSAGRTETQY
TRBV5-1	12	ASSVGQGGYEQY
TRBV4-1	11	ASSQETLGPQH
TRBV4-1	13	ASSHKGPGANVLT
TRBV7-8	14	ASSLWGTGGGFAQY
TRBV4-3	13	ASSLERATLYEQY
TRBV7-8	13	ASSLVGSLTDTQY
TRBV19	10	ASSPGRTEAF
TRBV27	12	ASRTSGSRNIQY
TRBV27	14	ASSLEGYGSAYEQY
TRBV9	18	ASSVGASGRVEPSYYEQY
TRBV30	12	AWRGRSSSYEQY
TRBV7-2	12	ASSSIWTNYGYT
TRBV27	11	ASSSGANYEQY
TRBV9	15	ASSVDRKGASGNTIY
TRBV14	11	ASSPQMNTEAF
TRBV7-9	12	ASSLGAAPGELF
TRBV9	11	ASSVVTGGEQY
TRBV10-3	12	AIRRGDSYNEQF
TRBV29-1	11	SAATRSYNEQF
TRBV11-2	12	ASSAGGNQETQY
TRBV4-1	16	ASSQEDQISGPTDTQY
TRBV9	14	ASSPRGRTTYNEQF
TRBV28	11	ASRDRGDYGYT
TRBV5-6	14	ASSSETGVTNEKLF
TRBV5-4	10	ASSLESGGYT
TRBV7-6	13	ASSPRVEAKNIQY